This T cell receptor beta chain was identified during a study of T cells expressing NK-cell markers. Germline V CDR1 and CDR2: MDHEN, SYDVKM. The CDR3 has 12 amino acids. It was by 5'RACE template switching with UMIs that TCR beta cDNA was made. TCRdb reanalyzed the 5' RACE reads and collapses them to one entry per CDR3 protein, without DNA. In total, the table holds roughly 160,000 distinct CDR3 sequences. In the case of this clonotype: The antigen is unknown.

Whole-study findings and limits: The HCMV specificity of the expanded NKG2C+ T cell clones stayed unresolved.

The chain joins TRBV28 to TRBJ2-4. The receptor comes from a man aged 18 to 70 in good health. Sequencing used blood T cells: a sorted CD56 or NKG2C T cell subset, CD4+ or CD8+ T cells, or bulk PBMC T cells (not recorded which). The CDR3 sequence: CASSFELNIQYF.